Presented here are 13 T cell receptor beta chains from one specimen sequenced in a study of T cells in Graves' hyperthyroidism and ophthalmopathy. RNA transcripts were the template for amplifying TCR beta CDR3 regions. An initial round of RT-PCR targeting the TCR CDR3 relied on the HTBI primer set. Each CDR3 protein is one row after TCRdb ran MiXCR on the multiplex PCR reads. The sample lists 300,000 to 450,000 distinct CDR3 sequences; around 13% were seen once. The sequenced sample consisted of blood. The receptors here all came from a woman in her 30s with Graves' ophthalmopathy.

This clonotype was counted ten times or more. This chain uses TRBV7-9 with TRBJ2-1; TRBD2 matches 8 bases. There are 15 residues in the CDR3. The J segment lost 6 bases and the V segment lost 3 bases, leaving 7 bases of the junction unmatched. Germline V gene data show CDR1 as SEHNR and CDR2 as FQNEAQ (reference sequence). In DNA form, the CDR3 reads TGTGCCAGCAGCTTTCTTCTCGGGGGGGCCAATGAGCAGTTCTTC. This encodes CASSFLLGGANEQFF.

This clonotype was seen repeatedly, ten times or more. The rearrangement links TRBV18 to TRBJ2-7; 9 nucleotides match TRBD1. The germline gives CDR1 KGHSH, CDR2 LQKENI. The junction had 10 bases not matched to a gene; V was cut back by 4 bases and J by 9 bases. The CDR3 is 14 residues long. This CDR3 is CASSRDRAVIGQYF. In DNA, the CDR3 is TGTGCCAGCTCACGGGACAGGGCCGTAATTGGGCAGTACTTC. Full variable domain (rest looked up from reference TRBV18 and TRBJ2-7): NAGVMQNPRHLVRRRGQEARLRCSPMKGHSHVYWYRQLPEEGLKFMVYLQKENIIDESGMPKERFSAEFPKEGPSILRIQQVVRGDSAAYFCASSRDRAVIGQYFGPGTRLTVT.

This clonotype showed up many times. This chain uses TRBV12-3 or TRBV12-4 with TRBJ1-5; D is ambiguous. There are 15 residues in the CDR3. V lost 5 bases and J lost 5, with 16 bases in between. The chain's CDR3 is CASSPDGYLDQPQHF. The CDR3, as DNA: TGTGCCAGCAGTCCGGACGGCTACTTAGATCAGCCCCAGCATTTT.

This clonotype has just a few counts. The chain couples TRBV6-6 to TRBJ1-2; 7 bases are shared with TRBD1. The CDR3 has 13 residues. V lost 2 bases and J lost 8; bases outside the gene matches: 5. In germline, CDR1 is MNHNY, CDR2 SVGAGI (reference sequence). The CDR3 here is CASSYDRVGGYTF. The DNA for the CDR3 is TGTGCCAGCAGTTACGACAGGGTGGGAGGCTACACCTTC.

The chain joins TRBV20-1 to TRBJ2-2; D gene uncertain. This CDR3 contains 13 residues. Trimming removed 4 bases from V and 7 bases from J, with 13 bases in between. Germline lookup yields CDR1 DFQATT and CDR2 SNEGSKA (reference sequence). In DNA form, the CDR3 reads TGCAGTGCTAAGGCCCCCCTTGGCGGGGAGCTGTTTTTT. Amino acids: CSAKAPLGGELFF.

This rearrangement joins TRBV4-2 to TRBJ2-6, with D tentatively TRBD1 (6 bases). The CDR3 extends over 18 amino acids. Germline V lookup: CDR1 LGHNA, CDR2 YNFKEQ. V lost 4 bases and J 2 bases, leaving 18 bases between the germline ends. The CDR3 here is CASSPSAGARAGANVLTF. The CDR3 nucleotides are TGTGCCAGCAGCCCCTCAGCAGGGGCTCGTGCTGGGGCCAACGTCCTGACTTTC.

The chain couples TRBV3-1 to TRBJ1-6, with D perhaps TRBD1 (5 bases). Germline V gives CDR1 LGHDT, CDR2 YNNKEL (reference sequence). V lost 4 bases and J lost 4, with 8 bases in between. The CDR3 runs 14 residues. CDR3 bases: TGTGCCAGCAGCCTCCGACAGTATAATTCACCCCTCCACTTT. Protein product: CASSLRQYNSPLHF. Supplemented by reference TRBV3-1 and TRBJ1-6, the full variable domain reads DTAVSQTPKYLVTQMGNDKSIKCEQNLGHDTMYWYKQDSKKFLKIMFSYNNKELIINETVPNRFSPKSPDKAHLNLHINSLELGDSAVYFCASSLRQYNSPLHFGNGTRLTVT.

DNA of the CDR3: TGTGCCAGCAGTTTAAATAGAGGGGATGAAAAACTGTTTTTT. It encodes CASSLNRGDEKLFF. The chain employs TRBV12-3 or TRBV12-4 and TRBJ1-4; maybe TRBD1 (5 bases). The ends were cut back, 2 bases at V and 6 bases at J, with 10 bases in the middle. The CDR3 has 14 residues.

This chain joins TRBV6-2 or TRBV6-3 and TRBJ1-1, with TRBD1 matching 10 bases. This CDR3 spans 15 amino acids. Germline values: CDR1 MNHEY, CDR2 SVGEGT. V lost 5 bases, J lost 1 base, and 4 bases stayed unmatched. CDR3 bases: TGTGCCAGCAGTCTGAGGGACAGGGGGAACACTGAAGCTTTCTTT. It specifies CASSLRDRGNTEAFF.

The sample holds a few counts of this clonotype. This sequence joins TRBV11-3 and TRBJ2-2; tentatively, D is TRBD2 (7 bases). The length of the CDR3 is 15 residues. Germline CDR1 and CDR2: SGHNT and YENEEA. V shed 1 base and J shed 9 bases, with 15 bases lying between them. CDR3 DNA sequence: TGTGCCAGCAGCTTAGGAGGGGGGGCGCCCCGGGAGCTGTTTTTT. Translation: CASSLGGGAPRELFF.

This clonotype occurred many times. This rearrangement joins TRBV7-9 to TRBJ2-7; weak D call: TRBD2 (5 bases). V lost 1 base, J lost 6 bases, and 16 bases lay in between. This CDR3 contains 15 residues. The germline CDR1 and CDR2 sequences are SEHNR and FQNEAQ (reference sequence). DNA of the CDR3: TGTGCCAGCAGCTTAGGGTTAAGCCACGCGGGCGAGCAGTACTTC. Its protein product is CASSLGLSHAGEQYF.

Notes on this clonotype: A much larger clonotype is one base distant, so this may be a read error. The chain is built from TRBV20-1 and TRBJ2-2, with D maybe TRBD2 (5 bases). Between the trimmed V and J ends, which lost 5 bases and 6 bases, there was a span of 7 bases. Germline CDR1 DFQATT, CDR2 SNEGSKA (reference sequence). The CDR3 sequence is 11 residues long. The DNA for the CDR3 is TGCAGTGCTTCCGGGGCCGGGGAGCTGTTTTTT. Translation gives CSASGAGELFF.

The chain links TRBV4-1 to TRBJ2-4; D tentatively fits TRBD1 or TRBD2 (8 bases each). CDR1 is MGHRA and CDR2 is YSYEKL in the germline V gene. Deletions cut 5 bases from V and 3 bases from J, with 20 bases between. This CDR3 is 17 amino acids long. In DNA form, the CDR3 reads TGCGCCAGCAGCGAGGCGACAGGGGCGGGGGGCAAAAACATTCAGTACTTC. It codes for CASSEATGAGGKNIQYF.